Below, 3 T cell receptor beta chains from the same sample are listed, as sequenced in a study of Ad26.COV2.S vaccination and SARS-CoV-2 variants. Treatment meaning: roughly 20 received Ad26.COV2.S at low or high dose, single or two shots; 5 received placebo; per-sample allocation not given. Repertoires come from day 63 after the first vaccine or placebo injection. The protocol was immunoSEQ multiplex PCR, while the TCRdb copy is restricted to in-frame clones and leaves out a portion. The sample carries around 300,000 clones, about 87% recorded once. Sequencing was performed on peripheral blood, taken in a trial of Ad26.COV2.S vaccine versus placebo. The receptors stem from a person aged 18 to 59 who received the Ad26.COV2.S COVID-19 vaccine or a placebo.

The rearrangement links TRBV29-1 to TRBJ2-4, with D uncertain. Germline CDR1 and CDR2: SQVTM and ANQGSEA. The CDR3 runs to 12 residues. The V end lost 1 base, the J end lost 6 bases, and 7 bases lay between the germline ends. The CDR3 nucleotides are TGCAGCGTTGAAGGTATGGGAAACATTCAGTACTTC. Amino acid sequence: CSVEGMGNIQYF.

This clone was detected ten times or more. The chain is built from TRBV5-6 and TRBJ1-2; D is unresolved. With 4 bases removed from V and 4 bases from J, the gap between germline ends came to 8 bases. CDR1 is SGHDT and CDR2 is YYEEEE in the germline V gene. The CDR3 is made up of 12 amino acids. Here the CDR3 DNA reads TGTGCCAGCAGCCGGGAAACCTATGGCTACACCTTC. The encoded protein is CASSRETYGYTF.

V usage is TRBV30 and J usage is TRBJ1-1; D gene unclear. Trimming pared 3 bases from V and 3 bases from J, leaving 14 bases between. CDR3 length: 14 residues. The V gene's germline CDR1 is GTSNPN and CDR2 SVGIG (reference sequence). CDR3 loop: CAWSLPGKDTEAFF. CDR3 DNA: TGTGCCTGGAGCCTACCAGGAAAGGACACTGAAGCTTTCTTT.